This T cell receptor (beta chain) was recorded in a study of blood T cell repertoires in COVID-19. The repertoire was sequenced with immunoSEQ multiplex PCR; TCRdb's copy has only in-frame clones and lacks some. Here the sample spans some 190,000 clones, about nine tenths being singletons. CDR3 size: 14 residues. Germline CDR1 and CDR2: SGHAT and FQNNGV. V dropped 5 bases and J dropped 5; count of bases not matched to a gene: 9. The chain combines TRBV11-2 with TRBJ2-7; TRBD1 agrees at 7 bases. This sequence originates from a man in his late teens or twenties with active or convalescent COVID-19. The sample consisted of peripheral blood. CDR3 loop: CASSPKTTGDEQYF. The CDR3 nucleotides are TGTGCCAGCAGCCCTAAAACCACAGGGGACGAGCAGTACTTC.